Shown below are 6 T cell receptor beta chains from a single sample sequenced in a study of cytomegalovirus exposure and HLA in healthy donors. The protocol was immunoSEQ multiplex PCR, while the TCRdb copy is restricted to in-frame clones and leaves out a portion. This table holds 140,000 to 150,000 clones, approximately 86% found once. Material for sequencing was PBMCs. The receptors derive from a man aged 18 to 30 in good health and CMV-seropositive.

The CDR3: CASSLSLAGGYNEQFF. In nucleotides, the CDR3 is TGTGCCAGCAGTTTATCACTAGCGGGGGGCTACAATGAGCAGTTCTTC. This chain uses TRBV28 with TRBJ2-1; 12 bases line up with TRBD2. This CDR3 spans 16 amino acids. Germline values: CDR1 MDHEN, CDR2 SYDVKM. Trimming at V came to 1 base and at J to 3 bases, leaving 1 base not matched to a gene. Complete variable domain (other parts from reference TRBV28 and TRBJ2-1): DVKVTQSSRYLVKRTGEKVFLECVQDMDHENMFWYRQDPGLGLRLIYFSYDVKMKEKGDIPEGYSVSREKKERFSLILESASTNQTSMYLCASSLSLAGGYNEQFFGPGTRLTVL.

This clone was picked up many times. This chain links TRBV11-3 with TRBJ2-2; the match to TRBD1 covers 10 bases. Unmatched junction bases numbered 6, after V lost 4 bases and J lost 4 bases. CDR1 is SGHNT and CDR2 is YENEEA in the germline V gene. The CDR3 runs to 16 residues. The CDR3 DNA sequence: TGTGCCAGCAGCTCGTCGGGACAGGGGATCACCGGGGAGCTGTTTTTT. Translation gives CASSSSGQGITGELFF.

The J gene is TRBJ1-1, the V gene TRBV5-1, with D unresolved. V was clipped by 4 bases and J by 2 bases, with 9 bases between them. The CDR3 runs 13 residues. Germline V gene sequence: CDR1 SGHRS, CDR2 YFSETQ. Written as DNA, the CDR3 is TGCGCCAGCAGCCCCAGGTTTAACACTGAAGCTTTCTTT. It encodes CASSPRFNTEAFF. The variable domain in full, with the rest retrieved from reference TRBV5-1 and TRBJ1-1, is KAGVTQTPRYLIKTRGQQVTLSCSPISGHRSVSWYQQTPGQGLQFLFEYFSETQRNKGNFPGRFSGRQFSNSRSEMNVSTLELGDSALYLCASSPRFNTEAFFGQGTRLTVV.

This chain joins TRBV30 and TRBJ1-5; D is unresolved. The CDR3 is 12 residues long. Trimming cost V 2 bases and J 5 bases, with 7 bases left between them. Looked up from germline, CDR1 is GTSNPN and CDR2 is SVGIG (reference sequence). CDR3 nucleotide sequence: TGTGCCTGGAGTAGGAGCTATCAGCCCCAGCATTTT. Its translation: CAWSRSYQPQHF.

The chain combines TRBV7-9 with TRBJ2-1; TRBD1 matches 7 bases. From germline, CDR1 is SEHNR and CDR2 FQNEAQ (reference sequence). V gave up 1 base and J gave up 5 bases; unmatched junction bases: 5. The CDR3 length is 15 residues. This CDR3 reads CASSLETGRDNEQFF. CDR3 nucleotide sequence: TGTGCCAGCAGCTTAGAGACAGGGCGAGACAATGAGCAGTTCTTC. Complete variable domain (other parts from reference TRBV7-9 and TRBJ2-1): DTGVSQNPRHKITKRGQNVTFRCDPISEHNRLYWYRQTLGQGPEFLTYFQNEAQLEKSRLLSDRFSAERPKGSFSTLEIQRTEQGDSAMYLCASSLETGRDNEQFFGPGTRLTVL.

The gene calls are TRBV18 and TRBJ1-3; D is unclear. CDR1 and CDR2 (germline): KGHSH, LQKENI. V gave up 0 bases and J gave up 0 bases, with 6 bases separating them. The CDR3 is 15 amino acids. CDR3 DNA sequence: TGTGCCAGCTCACCACCGGCATTCTCTGGAAACACCATATATTTT. This translates into CASSPPAFSGNTIYF.